The next 10 T cell receptor beta chains were all read from a single sample in a study of Graves' ophthalmopathy and Graves' hyperthyroidism. The sequenced template was RNA, covering the TCR beta CDR3 region. An opening RT-PCR round employed HTBI primers and preceded a second-round multiplex PCR. TCRdb reprocessed the multiplex PCR reads via MiXCR and lists one record per CDR3 protein. The table lists about 24,000 distinct CDR3 sequences, approximately 48% of them singletons, with roughly 6.5% in the top ten. The sequenced material came from peripheral blood. The receptors shown here come from an adult woman with stable Graves' hyperthyroidism.

The chain joins TRBV7-9 to TRBJ2-7; TRBD2 matches at 8 bases. Looked up from germline, CDR1 is SEHNR and CDR2 is FQNEAQ (reference sequence). This CDR3 has 13 residues. The J segment lost 4 bases and the V segment lost 4 bases, leaving 3 bases of the junction unmatched. CDR3 region: CASSSQRGYEQYF. For the CDR3, the DNA is TGTGCCAGCAGCTCGCAGCGGGGGTACGAGCAGTACTTC.

The chain recombines TRBV12-3 or TRBV12-4 with TRBJ2-5; TRBD1 might be the D (6 bases). The CDR3 loop spans 19 amino acids. The ends were cut back, 6 bases at V and 2 bases at J, with 28 bases in the middle. The CDR3 DNA sequence: TGTGCCAGCAGACCTGACAGGTCACTCTGGCATCGTCCTCAAGAGACCCAGTACTTC. Translation gives CASRPDRSLWHRPQETQYF.

The gene calls are TRBV5-4 and TRBJ2-5; 8 positions match TRBD1. V gave up 3 bases and J gave up 7 bases; unmatched junction bases: 2. There are 12 residues in the CDR3. In germline, CDR1 is SGHNT, CDR2 YYREEE (reference sequence). DNA for the CDR3: TGTGCCAGCAGCTGGACAGGGTGGACCCAGTACTTC. The encoded protein is CASSWTGWTQYF.

The J gene is TRBJ2-2, the V gene TRBV5-4; D unclear. The germline gives CDR1 SGHNT, CDR2 YYREEE (reference sequence). Trimming removed 3 bases at V and 1 base at J, with 7 bases between. The CDR3 is 14 amino acids. CDR3 residues: CASSSTLNTGELFF. The DNA for the CDR3 is TGTGCCAGCAGCTCAACACTGAACACCGGGGAGCTGTTTTTT.

This clonotype appeared many times. V usage is TRBV29-1 and J usage is TRBJ2-7, with D possibly being TRBD2 (6 bases). Germline-derived CDR1 and CDR2 are SQVTM and ANQGSEA. The V gene lost 7 bases and the J gene lost 0 bases, with 13 bases spanning the gap. The CDR3 consists of 13 residues. The DNA of the CDR3 is TGCAGCGCCCCGGCGGGGCCCTCCTACGAGCAGTACTTC. As protein: CSAPAGPSYEQYF.

This clonotype appeared many times. This could be a read error, since a much larger clone is one nucleotide away. This rearrangement joins TRBV30 to TRBJ1-5, with TRBD1 as a possible D gene (6 bases). Germline V lookup: CDR1 GTSNPN, CDR2 SVGIG (reference sequence). V shed 2 bases and J shed 5 bases, with 10 bases lying between them. CDR3 length: 13 amino acids. The CDR3 protein is CAWSLRGDQPQHF. The CDR3 DNA is TGTGCCTGGAGTCTAAGGGGGGATCAGCCCCAGCATTTT.

The sample holds many counts of this clonotype. The genes are TRBV20-1 and TRBJ2-7; 7 bases align to TRBD1. Germline lookup yields CDR1 DFQATT and CDR2 SNEGSKA (reference sequence). This CDR3 contains 17 residues. Unmatched junction bases numbered 12, after V lost 1 base and J lost 0 bases. Here the CDR3 DNA reads TGCAGTGCTAGAGGCATACACAGGGGAAGGAGCTCCTACGAGCAGTACTTC. It is translated as CSARGIHRGRSSYEQYF.

As concerns this clonotype: The junction differs from germline at one of its ends, possibly a read error. The rearrangement uses TRBV24-1 and TRBJ1-2; D possibly corresponds to TRBD1 (5 bases). The CDR3 is made up of 15 amino acids. CDR1 KGHDR and CDR2 SFDVKD come from the germline V gene. CDR3 DNA: TGTGCCACCGGTGACGCGGACATTGGCATCTATGGCTACACCTTC. Translated, it gives CATGDADIGIYGYTF.

The chain's CDR3 is CASSLAGVIEQYF. The CDR3 coding sequence is TGTGCCAGCAGCTTAGCGGGAGTAATCGAGCAGTACTTC. The genes are TRBV7-9 and TRBJ2-7; TRBD2 is a possible D gene (5 bases). CDR3 length: 13 amino acids. The V and J ends lost 0 bases and 6 bases respectively, with 9 bases between them. CDR1 is SEHNR, CDR2 FQNEAQ, per germline (reference sequence).

The V and J genes are TRBV15 and TRBJ2-5; D remains unclear. The CDR3 loop spans 15 amino acids. V lost 0 bases to trimming and J lost 9 bases, with 17 bases between them. The germline V gene has CDR1 LNHNV and CDR2 YYDKDF (reference sequence). The CDR3 is CATSRDKGYNQPQYF. In nucleotides, the CDR3 is TGTGCCACCAGCAGAGATAAGGGATACAATCAGCCCCAGTACTTC.